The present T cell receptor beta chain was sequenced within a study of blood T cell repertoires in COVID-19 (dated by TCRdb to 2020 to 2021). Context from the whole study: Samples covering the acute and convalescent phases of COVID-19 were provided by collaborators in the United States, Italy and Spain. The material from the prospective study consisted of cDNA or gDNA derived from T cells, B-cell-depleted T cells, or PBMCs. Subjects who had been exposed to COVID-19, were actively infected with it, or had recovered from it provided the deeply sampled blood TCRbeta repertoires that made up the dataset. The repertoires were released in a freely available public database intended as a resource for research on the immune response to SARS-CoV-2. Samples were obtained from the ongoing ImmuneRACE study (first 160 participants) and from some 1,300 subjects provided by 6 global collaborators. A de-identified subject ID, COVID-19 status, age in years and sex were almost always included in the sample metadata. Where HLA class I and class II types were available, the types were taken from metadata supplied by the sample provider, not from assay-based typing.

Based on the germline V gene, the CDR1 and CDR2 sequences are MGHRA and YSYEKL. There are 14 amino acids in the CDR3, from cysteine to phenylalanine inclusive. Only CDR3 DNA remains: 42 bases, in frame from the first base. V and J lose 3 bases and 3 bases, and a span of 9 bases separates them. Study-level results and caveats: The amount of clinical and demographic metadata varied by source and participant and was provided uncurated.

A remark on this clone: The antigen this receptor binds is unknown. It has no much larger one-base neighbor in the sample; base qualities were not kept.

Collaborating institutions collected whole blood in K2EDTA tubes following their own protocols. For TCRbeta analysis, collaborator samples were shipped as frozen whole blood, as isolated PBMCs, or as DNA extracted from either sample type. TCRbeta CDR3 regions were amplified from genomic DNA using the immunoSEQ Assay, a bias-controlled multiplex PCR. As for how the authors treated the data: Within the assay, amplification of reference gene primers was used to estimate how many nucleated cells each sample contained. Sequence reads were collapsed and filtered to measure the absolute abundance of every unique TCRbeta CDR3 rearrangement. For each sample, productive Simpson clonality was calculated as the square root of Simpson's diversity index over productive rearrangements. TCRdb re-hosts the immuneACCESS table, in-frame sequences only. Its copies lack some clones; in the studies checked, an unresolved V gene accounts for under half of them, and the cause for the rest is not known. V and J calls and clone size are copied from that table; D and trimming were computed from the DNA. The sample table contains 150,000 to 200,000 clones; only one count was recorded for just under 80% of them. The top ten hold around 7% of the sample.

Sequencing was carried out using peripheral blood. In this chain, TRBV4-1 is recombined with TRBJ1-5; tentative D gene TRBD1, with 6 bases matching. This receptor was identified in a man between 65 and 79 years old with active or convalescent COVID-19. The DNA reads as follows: TGCGCCAGCAGCCATGGACAGCTCAATCAGCCCCAGCATTTT. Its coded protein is CASSHGQLNQPQHF.